The TCR beta chain under discussion was sequenced for a study of T cell responses to AZD1222 COVID-19 vaccine. Study-wide findings and caveats: An increase in Spike-specific TCR breadth and depth was observed after two AZD1222 doses. Females made up more of the donors, who were largely white British, and clonal diversity may have come out too low.

Using immunoSEQ multiplex PCR, the repertoire was profiled, and TCRdb retains in-frame clones only, with some absent. The table has about 120,000 clones, around nine tenths seen once; the top ten hold about 3.5%. On this clone itself: The antigen is undetermined.

In germline, CDR1 is MNHEY, CDR2 SMNVEV (reference sequence). The CDR3 spans 16 residues. Trimming cost V 1 base and J 2 bases, with 14 bases left between them. V is TRBV27 and J is TRBJ2-5; D might be TRBD1 or TRBD2, each matching 6 bases. This sample comprised peripheral blood, obtained on day 0 of AZD1222 vaccination. This receptor was identified in an adult in good health. The CDR3 loop reads CASSLLGGSGQETQYF. In DNA, the CDR3 is TGTGCCAGCAGTTTATTGGGGGGCTCGGGTCAAGAGACCCAGTACTTC.